These 14 T cell receptor beta chains came from one sample sequenced in a study of blood T cell repertoires in COVID-19. Sequencing used immunoSEQ multiplex PCR; TCRdb keeps in-frame clones, though not all of them. The sample includes tens of thousands of clones, about 88% of them seen just once. Material for sequencing was peripheral blood. These receptor sequences come from a woman aged 50 to 60 with active COVID-19.

V gene TRBV6-6 combines with J gene TRBJ2-6, with TRBD1 matching over 8 bases. The CDR3 has 18 residues. Germline lookup yields CDR1 MNHNY and CDR2 SVGAGI (reference sequence). The V segment lost 5 bases and the J segment 2 bases; nucleotides outside the gene matches: 11. CDR3 loop: CASSPRPVDRAGANVLTF. The CDR3 region has the DNA TGTGCCAGCAGTCCTCGCCCCGTGGACAGGGCTGGGGCCAACGTCCTGACTTTC.

In this sample, this clone turned up once. The rearrangement joins TRBV7-9 to TRBJ1-1; the match to TRBD1 covers 10 bases. Germline V gives CDR1 SEHNR, CDR2 FQNEAQ (reference sequence). The J segment lost 3 bases and the V segment lost 3 bases, leaving 4 bases of the junction unmatched. This CDR3 comprises 15 residues. The CDR3 spells CASSFNGQGDTEAFF. The CDR3 region has the DNA TGTGCCAGCAGCTTCAACGGACAGGGGGACACTGAAGCTTTCTTT.

This chain uses TRBV5-4 with TRBJ1-4, with D hard to call. The ends were cut back, 4 bases at V and 4 bases at J, with 17 bases in the middle. Germline CDR1 SGHNT, CDR2 YYREEE (reference sequence). The length of the CDR3 is 16 residues. CDR3: CASSPGGLGSNEKLFF. The CDR3 region has the DNA TGTGCCAGCAGCCCTGGAGGGCTCGGGAGTAATGAAAAACTGTTTTTT.

The chain's CDR3 is CAWGALNSYNSPLHF. CDR3 coding DNA: TGTGCCTGGGGGGCCCTGAACTCCTATAATTCACCCCTCCACTTT. The V call is TRBV30, the J call TRBJ1-6; TRBD1 might be the D (5 bases). Trimming removed 5 bases from V and 0 bases from J, with 11 bases in between. This CDR3 has 15 residues. Germline V gene data show CDR1 as GTSNPN and CDR2 as SVGIG (reference sequence).

This clone appeared a single time. This chain uses TRBV7-9 with TRBJ1-1; no clear D gene. V was pared by 2 bases and J by 8 bases, with 9 bases between. CDR3 size: 12 residues. From germline, CDR1 is SEHNR and CDR2 FQNEAQ (reference sequence). CDR3 bases: TGTGCCAGCAGCTTATTGCCTGCGGAAGCTTTCTTT. It encodes CASSLLPAEAFF.

The chain combines TRBV28 with TRBJ1-2; 11 nucleotides align to TRBD1. The length of the CDR3 is 16 residues. V was pared by 7 bases and J by 5 bases, with 12 bases of the junction left unmatched. The germline CDR1 and CDR2 sequences are MDHEN and SYDVKM. The CDR3 spells CASTSSWTGGYYGYTF. CDR3 sequence (DNA): TGTGCCAGCACGTCCTCCTGGACAGGGGGCTATTATGGCTACACCTTC.

The V call is TRBV21-1, the J call TRBJ1-5; the table's D call, TRBD1, has no DNA check behind it. TRBV21-1 is a pseudogene segment. The CDR3 spans 17 residues. The CDR3 DNA sequence: TGTGCCAGCAGCAAGAGAAAGACAGGGTACAGCAATCAGCCCCAGCATTTT. Its translation is CASSKRKTGYSNQPQHF.

This chain uses TRBV11-2 with TRBJ2-3; 7 positions agree with TRBD1. This CDR3 has 16 amino acids. The junction had 12 bases not matched to a gene; V was cut back by 1 base and J by 8 bases. Germline V gives CDR1 SGHAT, CDR2 FQNNGV. The CDR3: CASSLVGGSGQRTQYF. The CDR3 coding sequence is TGTGCCAGCAGCTTAGTAGGGGGCTCTGGCCAGCGTACGCAGTATTTT.

V gene TRBV20-1 combines with J gene TRBJ2-1; D gene unclear. Trimming took off 3 bases at V and 5 bases at J, with 5 bases between the two ends. The CDR3 totals 11 residues. Germline V gene lookup returns CDR1 DFQATT and CDR2 SNEGSKA (reference sequence). CDR3 DNA: TGCAGTGCTAGGAGGAACAATGAGCAGTTCTTC. As protein: CSARRNNEQFF.

The V and J genes are TRBV6-4 and TRBJ2-1; tentative D call: TRBD1 (6 bases). Trimming took 3 bases from V and 4 from J, leaving 13 bases between them. This CDR3 has 15 amino acids. Germline V gene sequence: CDR1 MRHNA, CDR2 SNTAGT. CDR3 sequence: CASSETGRIYNEQFF. The CDR3 coding sequence is TGTGCCAGCAGTGAAACAGGGCGAATTTACAATGAGCAGTTCTTC.

The rearrangement joins TRBV6-1 to TRBJ2-2; the D is unclear. The CDR3 contains 14 residues. The germline V gene has CDR1 MNHNS and CDR2 SASEGT. V was clipped by 5 bases and J by 5 bases, with 12 bases between them. The CDR3 is CASSWAGRTGELFF. The CDR3 DNA sequence: TGTGCCAGCAGTTGGGCCGGAAGGACCGGGGAGCTGTTTTTT.

This rearrangement joins TRBV27 to TRBJ2-7; tentatively, D is TRBD1 (5 bases). V lost 4 bases to trimming and J lost 0 bases, with 10 bases between them. This CDR3 has 14 residues. Looked up from germline, CDR1 is MNHEY and CDR2 is SMNVEV (reference sequence). The CDR3 DNA reads TGTGCCAGCAGTTCGTTTCAGGGCTCCTACGAGCAGTACTTC. Translated, it gives CASSSFQGSYEQYF.

This clone has a single count. V and J are TRBV7-9 and TRBJ2-1, with D perhaps TRBD1 (6 bases). Deletions cut 3 bases from V and 3 bases from J, with 12 bases between. Germline CDR1 is SEHNR and CDR2 is FQNEAQ (reference sequence). CDR3 size: 15 residues. CDR3 DNA sequence: TGTGCCAGCAGCTTTGGGGGCTCCCGCTACAATGAGCAGTTCTTC. This codes for CASSFGGSRYNEQFF.

The chain has TRBV5-1 and TRBJ2-5; TRBD2 matches at 9 bases. In germline, CDR1 is SGHRS, CDR2 YFSETQ. The CDR3 sequence is 17 residues long. Trimming at V came to 0 bases and at J to 5 bases, leaving 11 bases not matched to a gene. The CDR3 spells CASSLEDSGGEEETQYF. The CDR3 DNA sequence: TGCGCCAGCAGCTTGGAAGATAGCGGGGGCGAGGAGGAGACCCAGTACTTC.